A single sample is the source of the 28 T cell receptor beta chains below, sequenced in a study of shared clonotypes between healthy human individuals. Only in-frame clones appear in the TCRdb table, and some are missing; sequencing was by immunoSEQ multiplex PCR. The table includes around 200,000 clones, 80% to 95% detected once. Material: naive CD4+ T cells sorted from blood. Subset meaning: CD45RA+ positively selected. These receptors came from a woman between 25 and 40 years old in good health.

In this sample, this clone turned up once. The chain links TRBV5-1 to TRBJ2-1; D may be TRBD1 (6 bases). Germline V gene lookup returns CDR1 SGHRS and CDR2 YFSETQ. The CDR3 length is 15 residues. Trimming cost V 2 bases and J 5 bases, with 14 bases left between them. The CDR3 DNA reads as TGCGCCAGCAGCTTCAGTACAGGGACCCACAATGAGCAGTTCTTC. Residues: CASSFSTGTHNEQFF.

The J gene is TRBJ1-1, the V gene TRBV28, with D possibly TRBD1 on 6 matching bases. Germline CDR1 and CDR2: MDHEN and SYDVKM. The CDR3 spans 13 residues. V was shortened by 5 bases and J by 10 bases, with 17 bases between the two germline ends. This CDR3 is CASSPDRLRRAFF. CDR3 DNA: TGTGCCAGCAGTCCCGACAGGCTGAGGCGAGCTTTCTTT.

J is TRBJ1-1 and V is TRBV7-8, with D uncertain. Trimming removed 3 bases at V and 0 bases at J, with 11 bases between. The germline gives CDR1 SGHVS, CDR2 FQNEAQ. The CDR3 has 15 amino acids. The CDR3 protein is CASSFTEPMNTEAFF. CDR3 coding DNA: TGTGCCAGCAGCTTTACGGAGCCTATGAACACTGAAGCTTTCTTT.

The rearrangement links TRBV10-3 to TRBJ2-7; 10 positions agree with TRBD2. The CDR3 spans 13 residues. CDR1 is ENHRY, CDR2 SYGVKD, per germline. With V trimmed by 4 bases and J by 3 bases, 0 bases remained unmatched. This CDR3 is CAISGTSGYEQYF. The CDR3 nucleotides read TGTGCCATCAGTGGGACTAGCGGCTACGAGCAGTACTTC.

The rearrangement links TRBV7-2 to TRBJ1-4; D unresolved. This CDR3 is 12 amino acids long. The germline V gene has CDR1 SGHTA and CDR2 FQGNSA. V was pared by 2 bases and J by 8 bases, with 6 bases between. The CDR3 here is CASSLRGEKLFF. The CDR3 bases are TGTGCCAGCAGCTTACGGGGAGAAAAACTGTTTTTT.

V gene TRBV16 combines with J gene TRBJ2-7; D not resolved. The germline V gene has CDR1 KGHSY and CDR2 FQNENV. The CDR3 is made up of 12 amino acids. V shed 0 bases and J shed 4 bases, with 4 bases lying between them. CDR3 sequence: CASSQSGYEQYF. As DNA, the CDR3 is TGTGCCAGCAGCCAATCAGGTTACGAGCAGTACTTC.

The rearrangement links TRBV11-3 to TRBJ2-7, with D hard to call. This CDR3 comprises 13 residues. Germline V CDR1 and CDR2: SGHNT, YENEEA. V dropped 5 bases and J dropped 5 bases, with 13 bases sitting between them. The CDR3 DNA reads TGTGCCAGCAGCCCGGACGCTGGGAACGAGCAGTACTTC. As protein: CASSPDAGNEQYF.

V and J are TRBV19 and TRBJ2-5; 7 bases fit TRBD2. J gave up 11 bases and V 3 bases, and 15 bases lay outside the gene matches. CDR1 is LNHDA, CDR2 SQIVND, per germline (reference sequence). The CDR3 sequence is 15 residues long. The CDR3 DNA follows: TGTGCCAGTAGTATGTCGGGACGCCGGGGGGAGGAGCAGTACTTC. Its protein is CASSMSGRRGEEQYF.

On this clone: At one end, the junction sequence differs from germline, possibly due to a read error. The V and J genes are TRBV19 and TRBJ1-5; D not resolved. The CDR3 runs to 15 residues. Germline V gene data show CDR1 as LNHDA and CDR2 as SQIVND (reference sequence). CDR3 in DNA: TGTGCCAGTAGTATAGGCGGTGTTAGCTATCAGCCCCAGCATTTT. Amino acid sequence: CASSIGGVSYQPQHF.

This chain joins TRBV28 and TRBJ2-3; perhaps TRBD2 as D (5 bases). This CDR3 is built from 13 residues. In germline, CDR1 is MDHEN, CDR2 SYDVKM. With 5 bases removed from V and 0 bases from J, the gap between germline ends came to 6 bases. The CDR3 reads CASSGESTDTQYF. The DNA for the CDR3 is TGTGCCAGCAGTGGGGAGAGCACAGATACGCAGTATTTT.

The V call is TRBV2, the J call TRBJ2-1, with a tentative D call TRBD2 (5 bases). CDR1 and CDR2 from the germline V gene are SNHLY and FYNNEI. The CDR3 is 11 amino acids. The germline V and J ends were trimmed by 5 bases and 10 bases, with 9 bases remaining between them. This chain's CDR3 is CASSYSVEQFF. The CDR3 bases are TGTGCCAGCAGTTATAGCGTCGAGCAGTTCTTC.

The rearrangement joins TRBV5-1 to TRBJ2-5; D unresolved. Germline assignment: CDR1 SGHRS and CDR2 YFSETQ. This CDR3 contains 12 residues. V lost 0 bases and J lost 5, with 5 bases in between. CDR3 loop: CASSLAGETQYF. CDR3 in DNA: TGCGCCAGCAGCTTGGCCGGGGAGACCCAGTACTTC.

V usage is TRBV18 and J usage is TRBJ1-2; weak D call: TRBD1 (6 bases). CDR1 KGHSH and CDR2 LQKENI come from the germline V gene. V was cut by 2 bases and J by 3 bases, with 10 bases left in between. The CDR3 consists of 14 residues. CDR3 loop: CASSPTGADYGYTF. The CDR3 coding sequence is TGTGCCAGCTCACCAACGGGGGCGGACTATGGCTACACCTTC.

The chain joins TRBV18 to TRBJ1-3; D is ambiguous. This CDR3 comprises 17 residues. Germline CDR1 KGHSH, CDR2 LQKENI. The ends were cut back, 6 bases at V and 0 bases at J, with 18 bases in the middle. CDR3 amino acids: CASSPTTGSSSGNTIYF. The CDR3 region has the DNA TGTGCCAGCTCCCCAACGACGGGCAGCAGCTCTGGAAACACCATATATTTT.

This clone has only a few counts. This rearrangement joins TRBV6-5 to TRBJ2-7; no definite D call. Germline V gene data show CDR1 as MNHEY and CDR2 as SVGAGI. The CDR3 runs to 14 residues. V was shortened by 0 bases and J by 2 bases, with 8 bases between the two germline ends. In DNA, the CDR3 is TGTGCCAGCAGTTACTCTTACGGAACCTACGAGCAGTACTTC. The encoded protein is CASSYSYGTYEQYF.

This chain links TRBV5-6 with TRBJ2-7, with 11 bases matching TRBD2. J lost 4 bases, V lost 2 bases, and 5 bases had no gene match. The V gene's germline CDR1 is SGHDT and CDR2 YYEEEE. CDR3 length: 15 residues. The CDR3 DNA follows: TGTGCCAGCAGCTTATTAGCGGGAGGGCGGTACGAGCAGTACTTC. Protein: CASSLLAGGRYEQYF. Based on the CDR3 plus reference TRBV5-6 and TRBJ2-7, the full variable domain is DAGVTQSPTHLIKTRGQQVTLRCSPKSGHDTVSWYQQALGQGPQFIFQYYEEEERQRGNFPDRFSGHQFPNYSSELNVNALLLGDSALYLCASSLLAGGRYEQYFGPGTRLTVT.

J is TRBJ2-7 and V is TRBV4-2; possibly TRBD2 for D (8 bases). CDR1 and CDR2 from the germline V gene are LGHNA and YNFKEQ. With 1 base removed from V and 4 bases from J, the gap between germline ends came to 29 bases. The CDR3 is 20 residues long. CDR3 protein: CASSQAPGGREAGRRYEQYF. The CDR3 DNA is TGTGCCAGCAGCCAAGCCCCAGGGGGGCGGGAGGCCGGCCGGCGGTACGAGCAGTACTTC.

The V gene is TRBV7-2, the J gene TRBJ2-3; 10 bases match TRBD2. Germline V gene lookup returns CDR1 SGHTA and CDR2 FQGNSA. After removal of 5 bases from V and 5 bases from J, the junction contained 13 bases not matched to a gene. CDR3 length equals 17 residues. The CDR3: CASSPFLLAGVRDTQYF. In DNA, the CDR3 is TGTGCCAGCAGCCCCTTCCTGCTAGCGGGAGTCAGAGATACGCAGTATTTT.

The CDR3 loop reads CASSPGGSTGYEQYF. In DNA form, the CDR3 reads TGTGCCAGCAGTCCCGGGGGGAGCACGGGGTACGAGCAGTACTTC. The gene calls are TRBV28 and TRBJ2-7, with 7 bases identical to TRBD2. CDR1 is MDHEN and CDR2 is SYDVKM in the germline V gene. With V trimmed by 5 bases and J by 4 bases, 11 bases remained unmatched. The CDR3 runs 15 residues.

V usage is TRBV19 and J usage is TRBJ2-7; D is ambiguous. Germline V gene sequence: CDR1 LNHDA, CDR2 SQIVND (reference sequence). The CDR3 has 13 residues. The V end lost 3 bases, the J end lost 6 bases, and 12 bases lay between the germline ends. The CDR3 DNA reads as TGTGCCAGTAGTATGGACCTGTACCGCGAGCAGTACTTC. This sequence encodes CASSMDLYREQYF.

This chain connects TRBV5-1 to TRBJ2-1; 13 bases match TRBD2. CDR1 is SGHRS, CDR2 YFSETQ, per germline. V shed 4 bases and J 8 bases; nucleotides not matched to a gene: 12. This CDR3 has 17 amino acids. This chain's CDR3 is CASSHRLLAGGRDEQFF. CDR3 DNA sequence: TGCGCCAGCAGCCATCGTCTACTAGCGGGAGGGCGAGATGAGCAGTTCTTC.

The V call is TRBV7-2, the J call TRBJ1-1; D may be TRBD1 (6 bases). The germline CDR1 and CDR2 sequences are SGHTA and FQGNSA. The CDR3 sequence is 14 residues long. Trimming removed 1 base at V and 12 bases at J, with 18 bases between. This CDR3 reads CASSLDRVVGFSFF. DNA for the CDR3: TGTGCCAGCAGCTTAGACAGGGTTGTCGGGTTCTCTTTCTTT.

The chain recombines TRBV6-5 with TRBJ1-2; 8 bases map to TRBD1. Losses at the gene ends were 0 bases for V and 6 bases for J; bases not matched to a gene: 9. The germline CDR1 and CDR2 sequences are MNHEY and SVGAGI. The length of the CDR3 is 16 residues. The CDR3 here is CASSYSSGRGLNGYTF. CDR3 DNA: TGTGCCAGCAGTTACTCCTCGGGCAGGGGGCTGAATGGCTACACCTTC.

The chain couples TRBV5-1 to TRBJ2-7, with 7 positions matching TRBD1. The CDR3 is 15 amino acids. The J segment lost 4 bases and the V segment lost 0 bases, leaving 7 bases of the junction unmatched. CDR1 SGHRS and CDR2 YFSETQ come from the germline V gene. The chain's CDR3 is CASSLVEGGEYEQYF. DNA for the CDR3: TGCGCCAGCAGCTTGGTGGAAGGGGGCGAGTACGAGCAGTACTTC. The whole variable domain, remainder taken from reference TRBV5-1 and TRBJ2-7, is KAGVTQTPRYLIKTRGQQVTLSCSPISGHRSVSWYQQTPGQGLQFLFEYFSETQRNKGNFPGRFSGRQFSNSRSEMNVSTLELGDSALYLCASSLVEGGEYEQYFGPGTRLTVT.

The V call is TRBV19, the J call TRBJ2-1, with D unclear. The CDR3 is 14 amino acids. V lost 4 bases and J lost 4, with 11 bases in between. The germline CDR1 and CDR2 sequences are LNHDA and SQIVND (reference sequence). The CDR3, as DNA: TGTGCCAGTAGTACCAGCCACGGGTACAATGAGCAGTTCTTC. This translates into CASSTSHGYNEQFF.

This chain joins TRBV4-1 and TRBJ1-1; D is undetermined. V lost 4 bases to trimming and J lost 1 base, with 13 bases between them. This CDR3 is 15 amino acids long. Germline V CDR1 and CDR2: MGHRA, YSYEKL. Here the CDR3 reads CASSPGGLRNTEAFF. The CDR3 DNA reads as TGCGCCAGCAGCCCCGGCGGGCTCCGGAACACTGAAGCTTTCTTT.

This rearrangement joins TRBV6-1 to TRBJ1-2; possibly TRBD1 for D (5 bases). V dropped 4 bases and J dropped 8 bases, with 11 bases sitting between them. The CDR3 extends over 12 amino acids. CDR1 is MNHNS, CDR2 SASEGT, per germline. CDR3 residues: CASSGQGGGYTF. CDR3 bases: TGTGCCAGCAGTGGGCAGGGCGGGGGCTACACCTTC.

The chain joins TRBV2 to TRBJ2-5; maybe TRBD2 (5 bases). The closer fit of TRBJ2-7 to the DNA end suggests the J call may be wrong. This CDR3 has 14 amino acids. Germline loops: CDR1 SNHLY, CDR2 FYNNEI. Written as DNA, the CDR3 is TGTGCCAGCAGAGGGAGCGGCAGGACCTACGAGCAGTACTTC. Its translation: CASRGSGRTYEQYF.